These T cell receptor beta chains were read from a single sample in a study of cytomegalovirus exposure and HLA in healthy donors. Using immunoSEQ multiplex PCR, the repertoire was profiled, and TCRdb retains in-frame clones only, with some absent. Of roughly 99,000 clones listed, 65% to 80% are singletons. Sequencing used PBMCs. Receptor source: a male donor in good health and CMV-seronegative. Both conserved end residues are part of each CDR3.

V gene	J gene	CDR3 protein
TRBV2	TRBJ2-3	CASSVQGSSTDTQYF
TRBV2	TRBJ2-7	CASTQASHYEQYF
TRBV12-5	TRBJ2-7	CASGGRLAGDSEQYF
TRBV15	TRBJ2-7	CATSRIGQVYEQYF
TRBV9	TRBJ1-4	CASSAMGQGNEKLFF
TRBV18	TRBJ1-1	CASSPGRQTNTEAFF
TRBV5-4	TRBJ1-2	CASSGGNYYGYTF
TRBV27	TRBJ2-7	CASSLAGLAGGLSYEQYF
TRBV30	TRBJ1-1	CAWEPTEETWRYGTEAFF
TRBV30	TRBJ1-4	CAWSASPEKLFF
TRBV2	TRBJ1-1	CASREARGITEAFF
TRBV6-5	TRBJ2-5	CASSGGRSGETQYF
TRBV15	TRBJ1-4	CATSRDRDRVDEKLFF
TRBV27	TRBJ1-1	CASRLGVGTNTEAFF
TRBV14	TRBJ1-3	CASSQDALTGNTIYF
TRBV7-9	TRBJ1-5	CASSRGTGGNQPQHF
TRBV5-1	TRBJ2-6	CASSLMPGTGANVLTF
TRBV11-3	TRBJ2-5	CASSLGGSGGQETQYF
TRBV27	TRBJ2-2	CASSSGLAGGLRTGELFF
TRBV27	TRBJ1-1	CASTGLGEATEAFF
TRBV30	TRBJ2-2	CAWSEGVDTGELFF
TRBV6-5	TRBJ1-4	CASSQRGTGGGKLFF
TRBV18	TRBJ2-5	CASSYRGLADQETQYF
TRBV6-5	TRBJ1-2	CASSYRGTGGNYGYTF
TRBV5-8	TRBJ2-7	CASRNSGPFYEQYF
TRBV30	TRBJ1-5	CAWSAVISNQPQHF
TRBV7-3	TRBJ2-1	CASSLGPGERGQFF
TRBV6-5	TRBJ2-1	CASSYSPGLAGGEQFF
TRBV29-1	TRBJ2-3	CSSGFSTDTQYF
TRBV7-2	TRBJ2-2	CASSFPSDTGELFF
TRBV28	TRBJ1-1	CASRLRGMNTEAFF
TRBV19	TRBJ2-7	CASSIFRDSYEQYF
TRBV12-5	TRBJ2-7	CASGLVREGIVEQYF
TRBV30	TRBJ2-7	CAWSAGVGSYEQYF
TRBV5-6	TRBJ2-7	CASLGGGSPTYEQYF
TRBV5-8	TRBJ2-7	CASSWGQVNEQYF
TRBV27	TRBJ2-6	CASSRTAPGSGANVLTF
TRBV19	TRBJ2-7	CASSTLAGGWTSYEQYF
TRBV6-1	TRBJ2-3	CASSSRGEADTQYF
TRBV6-5	TRBJ2-3	CASQGSTDTQYF
TRBV28	TRBJ2-5	CASSLFRTSGRQQETQYF
TRBV10-3	TRBJ2-5	CAISETSGRGETQYF
TRBV4-2	TRBJ1-1	CASSQTGTGGGGAFF
TRBV25-1	TRBJ2-1	CASSESTGRPYNEQFF
TRBV11-2	TRBJ2-7	CASSLDVQGRYEQYF
TRBV11-3	TRBJ1-1	CASSWGQGNDEAFF
TRBV6-6	TRBJ1-4	CASIALGGHVEKLFF
TRBV29-1	TRBJ1-1	CSVRRGRATEAFF
TRBV6-1	TRBJ2-5	CASRWTSGSQETQYF
TRBV25-1	TRBJ1-1	CASSDRSNTEAFF
TRBV27	TRBJ2-2	CASSSLGHFNTGELFF
TRBV7-2	TRBJ2-5	CASSALLGSEVTQYF
TRBV5-4	TRBJ2-3	CASSLSLDKLDTQYF
TRBV5-1	TRBJ1-1	CASSLRQGNTEAFF
TRBV7-2	TRBJ2-2	CASSWTSNTGELFF
TRBV5-1	TRBJ1-2	CASSFSPGLGYTF
TRBV29-1	TRBJ2-7	CSAKTGTGIIYEQYF
TRBV18	TRBJ1-1	CASSLNGQGGANTEAFF